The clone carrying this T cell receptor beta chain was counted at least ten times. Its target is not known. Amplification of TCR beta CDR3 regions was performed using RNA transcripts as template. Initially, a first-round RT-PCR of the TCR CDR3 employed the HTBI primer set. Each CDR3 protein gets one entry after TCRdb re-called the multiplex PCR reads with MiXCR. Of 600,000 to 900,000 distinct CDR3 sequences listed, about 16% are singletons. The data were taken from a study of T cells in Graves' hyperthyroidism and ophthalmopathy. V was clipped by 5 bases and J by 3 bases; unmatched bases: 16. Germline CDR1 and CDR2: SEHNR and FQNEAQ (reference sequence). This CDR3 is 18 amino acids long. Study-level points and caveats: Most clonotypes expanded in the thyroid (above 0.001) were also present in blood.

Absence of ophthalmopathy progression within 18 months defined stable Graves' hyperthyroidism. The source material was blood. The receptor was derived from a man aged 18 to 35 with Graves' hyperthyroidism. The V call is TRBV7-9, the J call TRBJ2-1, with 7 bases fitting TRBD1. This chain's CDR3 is CASSLGTGAPRYYNEQFF. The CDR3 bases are TGTGCCAGCAGCCTAGGAACAGGGGCGCCCCGCTACTACAATGAGCAGTTCTTC.